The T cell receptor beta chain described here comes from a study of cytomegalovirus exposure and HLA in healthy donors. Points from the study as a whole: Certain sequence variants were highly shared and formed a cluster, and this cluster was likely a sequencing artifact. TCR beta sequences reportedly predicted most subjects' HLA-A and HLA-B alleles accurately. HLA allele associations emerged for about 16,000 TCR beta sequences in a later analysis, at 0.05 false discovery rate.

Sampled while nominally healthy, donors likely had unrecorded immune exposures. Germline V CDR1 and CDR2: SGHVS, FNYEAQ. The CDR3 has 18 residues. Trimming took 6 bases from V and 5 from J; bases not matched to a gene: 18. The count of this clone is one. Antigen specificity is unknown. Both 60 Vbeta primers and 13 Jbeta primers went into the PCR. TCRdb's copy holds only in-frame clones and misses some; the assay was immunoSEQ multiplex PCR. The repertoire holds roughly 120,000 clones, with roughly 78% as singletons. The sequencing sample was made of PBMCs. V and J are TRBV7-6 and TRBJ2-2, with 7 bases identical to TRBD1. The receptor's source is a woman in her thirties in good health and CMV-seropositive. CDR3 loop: CASRIAEGQLTATGELFF. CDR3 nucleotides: TGTGCCAGCAGAATAGCCGAGGGACAGCTAACGGCTACCGGGGAGCTGTTTTTT. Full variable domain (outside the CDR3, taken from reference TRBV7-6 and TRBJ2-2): GAGVSQSPRYKVTKRGQDVALRCDPISGHVSLYWYRQALGQGPEFLTYFNYEAQQDKSGLPNDRFSAERPEGSISTLTIQRTEQRDSAMYRCASRIAEGQLTATGELFFGEGSRLTVL.